The present entry profiles one TCR beta chain with its context. Its antigen is still unknown. Qualities for individual bases were not recorded, and no much larger clone is one base off. This record belongs to a study of blood T cell repertoires in COVID-19 (dated by TCRdb to about 2020). Notes on the research overall: Samples from collaborators originated in the United States, Italy and Spain and spanned both the acute and convalescent phases of COVID-19. Subjects who had been exposed to COVID-19, were actively infected with it, or had recovered from it provided the deeply sampled blood TCRbeta repertoires that made up the dataset. The repertoires were made available in a free public database intended to serve as a resource for research on the immune response to SARS-CoV-2. HLA class I and class II types, where available, came from metadata supplied by the sample provider rather than from assay-based typing. A de-identified subject ID, COVID-19 status, age in years and sex were almost always included in the sample metadata. The prospective study material was composed of cDNA or gDNA derived from T cells, B-cell-depleted T cells, or PBMCs. Samples were obtained from the ongoing ImmuneRACE study (first 160 participants) and from 1,200 or so subjects provided by 6 global collaborators.

Findings and caveats that apply to the study as a whole: The quantity of clinical and demographic metadata differed by source and by participant and was supplied without curation.

The CDR3 spans 15 residues, from the cysteine through the phenylalanine. Only the CDR3 DNA stays, 45 bases, in frame from base 1. V and J are truncated by 6 bases and 4 bases respectively, leaving an intervening sequence of 13 bases. Per the germline V gene, KGHSH is the CDR1 and LQKENI is the CDR2. The immunoSEQ Assay, a bias-controlled multiplex PCR, was used to amplify TCRbeta CDR3 regions from genomic DNA. As for the original processing: The number of nucleated cells in each sample was estimated from the amplification of reference gene primers within the assay. Sequence reads were collapsed and filtered to measure the absolute abundance of every unique TCRbeta CDR3 rearrangement. For each sample, productive Simpson clonality was calculated as the square root of Simpson's diversity index over productive rearrangements. TCRdb stores this immuneACCESS table with in-frame sequences only. Part of the clones is absent; in the studies checked, under half of the shortfall reflects unresolved V genes, and no reason is known for the rest. V and J calls and clone size are as listed in that table; D and trimming were resolved from the DNA. The sample table shows hundreds of thousands of clones, and about 85% are seen once. The ten biggest clones cover about 0.93% of the sample.

Each collaborating institution followed its own protocols to collect whole blood in K2EDTA tubes. For TCRbeta analysis, collaborators shipped samples in one of three forms: frozen whole blood, isolated PBMCs, or DNA extracted from either of those sample types. Specimen: peripheral blood. The sequence was collected from a man aged 35-49 years with acute or convalescent COVID-19. This chain joins TRBV18 to TRBJ1-6; TRBD1 is possibly the D segment (5 matching bases). In nucleotide form, the sequence is TGTGCCAGCTCTACGACAGCCCAATATAATTCACCCCTCCACTTT. This is translated as CASSTTAQYNSPLHF.